There are many counts of the clone carrying this T cell receptor beta chain. The sample originates from a study of blood T cell repertoires in COVID-19. Turning to the study itself: Spain, Italy and the United States supplied samples that represented acute and convalescent COVID-19. T cells, B-cell-depleted T cells, or PBMCs supplied cDNA or gDNA.

As originally analysed: Amplification with reference gene primers provided the estimates of nucleated cell counts. TCRdb's table, derived via immunoSEQ multiplex PCR, lists solely in-frame clones and lacks some. V, J and clone size were drawn from that table, and D and trimming were deduced from the DNA. The sample shows roughly 150,000 clones, 70% to 90% of them seen only once. The CDR3 is 17 residues long. Trimming pared 0 bases from V and 0 bases from J, leaving 14 bases between. The germline V gene has CDR1 SQVTM and CDR2 ANQGSEA. This clonotype originated in a human donor in a cohort sampled during active COVID-19. The sample comprised peripheral blood. V is TRBV29-1 and J is TRBJ2-2; a weak D match, TRBD1 (6 bases). CDR3 region: CSVEDNPGTPNTGELFF. CDR3 nucleotide sequence: TGCAGCGTTGAAGACAACCCCGGGACACCGAACACCGGGGAGCTGTTTTTT.